This T cell receptor (beta chain) emerged from a study of PD-L1 blockade in urothelial cancer. About the study: Researchers found blood samples held a median of roughly 140,000 T cells.

Trimming left V 4 bases short and J 5 bases short, with 8 bases between. In germline, CDR1 is SGHAT, CDR2 FQNNGV. The CDR3 consists of 12 residues. The assay was immunoSEQ multiplex PCR, and TCRdb's table has in-frame clones only and misses some. The sample carries around 19,000 clones, 88% recorded once. This clone is judged medium-sized. This clonotype originated in a man aged 45 to 65 with urothelial cancer. The genes are TRBV11-2 and TRBJ1-2; D uncertain. Specimen: PBMCs, collected around atezolizumab (anti-PD-L1) treatment. In DNA, the CDR3 is TGTGCCAGCAGCTCTAGACGTTATGGCTACACCTTC. It codes for CASSSRRYGYTF. Complete variable domain (other parts from reference TRBV11-2 and TRBJ1-2): EAGVAQSPRYKIIEKRQSVAFWCNPISGHATLYWYQQILGQGPKLLIQFQNNGVVDDSQLPKDRFSAERLKGVDSTLKIQPAKLEDSAVYLCASSSRRYGYTFGSGTRLTVV.